This TCR beta chain was obtained from a study of Graves' ophthalmopathy and Graves' hyperthyroidism. The study's findings and limits: Blood contained most expanded thyroid clonotypes exceeding 0.001 frequency.

The authors amplified TCR beta CDR3 regions from RNA transcripts. HTBI-primed first-round RT-PCR preceded second-round multiplex PCR. TCRdb itself ran the multiplex PCR reads through MiXCR, one entry per CDR3 protein. The sample contains approximately 150,000 distinct CDR3 sequences, around 39% of which appear only once. Remarks on this clonotype: Its target is unknown.

With 5 bases clipped from V and 4 bases from J, the junction kept 9 bases outside the gene matches. Germline V gene sequence: CDR1 MDHEN, CDR2 SYDVKM. CDR3 length equals 16 residues. J is TRBJ2-7 and V is TRBV28, with 12 bases aligning to TRBD1. The sequenced sample was peripheral blood. The sequence came from a man aged 25 to 40 with Graves' ophthalmopathy. The CDR3 sequence: CASSEPPGQGAYEQYF. In DNA, the CDR3 is TGTGCCAGCAGTGAACCGCCGGGACAGGGGGCTTACGAGCAGTACTTC.